One and the same sample provided the 3 T cell receptor beta chains below, sequenced in a study of blood T cell repertoires in COVID-19. Libraries were prepared by immunoSEQ multiplex PCR; TCRdb keeps only in-frame clonotypes and omits some of them. The repertoire consists of about 150,000 clones, with roughly 80% occurring once and the leading ten covering 13% to 15%. Input material: peripheral blood. Receptor source: a man aged 18-30 years with active or convalescent COVID-19.

This sequence joins TRBV24-1 and TRBJ1-5, with D perhaps matching TRBD1 (6 bases). This CDR3 is 15 amino acids long. Germline values: CDR1 KGHDR, CDR2 SFDVKD. Trimming pared 5 bases from V and 3 bases from J, leaving 13 bases between. In nucleotides, the CDR3 is TGTGCCACCAGTGCAACAGGGTCCCCCAATCAGCCCCAGCATTTT. As protein: CATSATGSPNQPQHF.

This chain connects TRBV20-1 to TRBJ1-1; 8 positions match TRBD1. This CDR3 spans 14 amino acids. The V gene's germline CDR1 is DFQATT and CDR2 SNEGSKA (reference sequence). Germline trimming cut 4 bases from V and 0 bases from J; bases unmatched to any gene: 4. CDR3 in DNA: TGCAGTGCTAATGACAGGGGACTGAACACTGAAGCTTTCTTT. Its translation is CSANDRGLNTEAFF.

This clone was seen only a few times. The rearrangement joins TRBV5-1 to TRBJ2-5; the match to TRBD2 covers 9 bases. Germline V gene data show CDR1 as SGHRS and CDR2 as YFSETQ. The CDR3 contains 16 residues. V lost 1 base, J lost 2 bases, and 6 bases stayed unmatched. CDR3 DNA sequence: TGCGCCAGCAGCTTGAATTCGGCGGGGGGGCAAGAGACCCAGTACTTC. Translated, it gives CASSLNSAGGQETQYF.